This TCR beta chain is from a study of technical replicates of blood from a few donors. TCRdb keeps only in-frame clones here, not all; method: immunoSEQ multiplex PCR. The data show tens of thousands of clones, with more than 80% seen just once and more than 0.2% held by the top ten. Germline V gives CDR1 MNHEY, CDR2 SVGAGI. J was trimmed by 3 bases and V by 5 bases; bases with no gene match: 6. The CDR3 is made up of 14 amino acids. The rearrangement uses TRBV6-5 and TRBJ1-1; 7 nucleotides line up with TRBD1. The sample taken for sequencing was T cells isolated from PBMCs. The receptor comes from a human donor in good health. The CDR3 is CASSDRQGDTEAFF. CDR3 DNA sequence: TGTGCCAGCAGTGACCGACAGGGCGACACTGAAGCTTTCTTT.